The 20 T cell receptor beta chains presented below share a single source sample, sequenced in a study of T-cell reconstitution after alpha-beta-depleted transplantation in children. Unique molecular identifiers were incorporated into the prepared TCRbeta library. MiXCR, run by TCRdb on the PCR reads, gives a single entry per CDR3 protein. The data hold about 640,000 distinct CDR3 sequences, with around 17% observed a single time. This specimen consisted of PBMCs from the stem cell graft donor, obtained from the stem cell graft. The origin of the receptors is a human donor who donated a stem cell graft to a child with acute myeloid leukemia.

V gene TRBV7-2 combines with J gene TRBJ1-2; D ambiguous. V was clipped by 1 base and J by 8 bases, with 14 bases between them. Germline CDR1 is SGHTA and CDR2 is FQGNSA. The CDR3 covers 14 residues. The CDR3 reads CASSLVGVPSGYTF. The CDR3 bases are TGTGCCAGCAGCTTAGTAGGTGTTCCTAGCGGCTACACCTTC.

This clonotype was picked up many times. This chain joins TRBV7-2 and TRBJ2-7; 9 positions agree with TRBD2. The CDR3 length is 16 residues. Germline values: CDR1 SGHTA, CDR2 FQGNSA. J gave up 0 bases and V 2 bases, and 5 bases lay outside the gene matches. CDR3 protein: CASSLSATSGSYEQYF. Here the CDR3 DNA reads TGTGCCAGCAGCTTATCAGCGACTAGCGGCTCCTACGAGCAGTACTTC.

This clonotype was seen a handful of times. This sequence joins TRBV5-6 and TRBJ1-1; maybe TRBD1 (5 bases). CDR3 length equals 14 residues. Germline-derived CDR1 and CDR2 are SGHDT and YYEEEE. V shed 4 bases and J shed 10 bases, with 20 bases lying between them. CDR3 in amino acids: CASSVGTNPLGAFF. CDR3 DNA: TGTGCCAGCAGCGTGGGGACTAACCCCTTGGGAGCTTTCTTT. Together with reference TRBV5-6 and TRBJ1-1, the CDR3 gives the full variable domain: DAGVTQSPTHLIKTRGQQVTLRCSPKSGHDTVSWYQQALGQGPQFIFQYYEEEERQRGNFPDRFSGHQFPNYSSELNVNALLLGDSALYLCASSVGTNPLGAFFGQGTRLTVV.

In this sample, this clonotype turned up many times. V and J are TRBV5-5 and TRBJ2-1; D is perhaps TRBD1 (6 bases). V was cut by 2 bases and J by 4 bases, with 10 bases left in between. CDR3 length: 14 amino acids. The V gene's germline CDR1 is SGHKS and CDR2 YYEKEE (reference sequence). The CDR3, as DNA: TGTGCCAGCAGCTTCGGGACACCGTACAATGAGCAGTTCTTC. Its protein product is CASSFGTPYNEQFF. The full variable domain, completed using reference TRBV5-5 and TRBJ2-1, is DAGVTQSPTHLIKTRGQQVTLRCSPISGHKSVSWYQQVLGQGPQFIFQYYEKEERGRGNFPDRFSARQFPNYSSELNVNALLLGDSALYLCASSFGTPYNEQFFGPGTRLTVL.

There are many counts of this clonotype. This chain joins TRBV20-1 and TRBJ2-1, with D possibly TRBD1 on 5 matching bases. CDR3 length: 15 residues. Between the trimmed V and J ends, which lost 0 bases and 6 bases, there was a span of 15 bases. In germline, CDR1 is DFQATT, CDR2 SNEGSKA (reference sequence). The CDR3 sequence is CSARDRRALSNEQFF. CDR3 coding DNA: TGCAGTGCTAGAGATCGCAGGGCGTTAAGCAATGAGCAGTTCTTC.

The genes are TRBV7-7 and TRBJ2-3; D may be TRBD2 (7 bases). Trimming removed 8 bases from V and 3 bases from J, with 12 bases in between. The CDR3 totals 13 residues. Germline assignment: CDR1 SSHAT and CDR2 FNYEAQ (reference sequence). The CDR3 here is CASGEGGTDTQYF. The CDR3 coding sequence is TGTGCCAGCGGAGAGGGGGGGACAGATACGCAGTATTTT. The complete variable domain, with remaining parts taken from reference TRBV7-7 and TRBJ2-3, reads GAGVSQSPRYKVTKRGQDVTLRCDPISSHATLYWYQQALGQGPEFLTYFNYEAQPDKSGLPSDRFSAERPEGSISTLTIQRTEQRDSAMYRCASGEGGTDTQYFGPGTRLTVL.

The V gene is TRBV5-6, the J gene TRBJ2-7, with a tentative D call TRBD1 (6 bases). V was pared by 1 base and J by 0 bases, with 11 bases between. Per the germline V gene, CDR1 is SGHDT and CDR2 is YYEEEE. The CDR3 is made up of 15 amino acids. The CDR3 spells CASSLLRGTSYEQYF. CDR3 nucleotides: TGTGCCAGCAGCTTGCTCAGGGGAACCTCCTACGAGCAGTACTTC.

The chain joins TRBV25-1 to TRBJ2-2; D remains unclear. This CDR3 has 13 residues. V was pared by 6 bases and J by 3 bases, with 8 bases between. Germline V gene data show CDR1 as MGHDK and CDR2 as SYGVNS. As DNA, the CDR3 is TGTGCCAGCAGGTCGACCTACACCGGGGAGCTGTTTTTT. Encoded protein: CASRSTYTGELFF.

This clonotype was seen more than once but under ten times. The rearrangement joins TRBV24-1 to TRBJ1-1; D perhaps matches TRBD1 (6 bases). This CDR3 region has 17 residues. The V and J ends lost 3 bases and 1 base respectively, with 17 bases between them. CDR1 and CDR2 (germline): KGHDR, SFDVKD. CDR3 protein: CATSDGSRGGRNTEAFF. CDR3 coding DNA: TGTGCCACCAGTGATGGATCGAGGGGGGGCAGGAACACTGAAGCTTTCTTT.

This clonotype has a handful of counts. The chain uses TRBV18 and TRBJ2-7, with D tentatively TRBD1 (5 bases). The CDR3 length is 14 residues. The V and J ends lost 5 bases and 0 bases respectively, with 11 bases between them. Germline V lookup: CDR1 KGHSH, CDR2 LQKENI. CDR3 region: CASSAAQGSYEQYF. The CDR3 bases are TGTGCCAGCTCAGCGGCTCAGGGCTCCTACGAGCAGTACTTC.

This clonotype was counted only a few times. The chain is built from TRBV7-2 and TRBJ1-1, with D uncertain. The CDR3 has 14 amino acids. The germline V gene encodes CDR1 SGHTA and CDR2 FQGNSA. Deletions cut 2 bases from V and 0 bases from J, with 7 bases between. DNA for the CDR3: TGTGCCAGCAGCTTAAACGGAATGAACACTGAAGCTTTCTTT. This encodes CASSLNGMNTEAFF.

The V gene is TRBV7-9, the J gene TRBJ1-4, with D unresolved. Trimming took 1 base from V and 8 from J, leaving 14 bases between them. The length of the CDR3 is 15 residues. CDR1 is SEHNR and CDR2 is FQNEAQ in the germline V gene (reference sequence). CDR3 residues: CASSLVTDTSEKLFF. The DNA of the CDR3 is TGTGCCAGCAGCTTAGTAACGGATACGAGCGAAAAACTGTTTTTT.

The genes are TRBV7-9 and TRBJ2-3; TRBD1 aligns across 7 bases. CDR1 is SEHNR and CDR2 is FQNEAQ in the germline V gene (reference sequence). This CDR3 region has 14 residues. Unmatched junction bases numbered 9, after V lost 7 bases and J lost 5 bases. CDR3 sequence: CASNRLTGEDTQYF. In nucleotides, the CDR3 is TGTGCCAGCAATCGGCTAACAGGGGAAGATACGCAGTATTTT.

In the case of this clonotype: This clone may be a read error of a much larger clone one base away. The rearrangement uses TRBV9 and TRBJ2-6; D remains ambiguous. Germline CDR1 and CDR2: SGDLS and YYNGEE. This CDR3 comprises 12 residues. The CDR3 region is CASTSWANVLTF. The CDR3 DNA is TGTGCCAGCACCTCTTGGGCCAACGTCCTGACTTTC.

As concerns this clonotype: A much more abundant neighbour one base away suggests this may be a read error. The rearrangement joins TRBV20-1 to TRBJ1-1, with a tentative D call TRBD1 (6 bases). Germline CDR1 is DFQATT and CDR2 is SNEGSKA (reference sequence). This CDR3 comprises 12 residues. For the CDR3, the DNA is TGCCGTGCTGTTGCCTACAGGGAAGAAGCTTTCTTT. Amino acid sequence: CRAVAYREEAFF.

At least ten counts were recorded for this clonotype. The CDR3 here is CASSLASGDTIYF. CDR3 DNA sequence: TGTGCCAGCAGTTTAGCTTCGGGGGACACCATATATTTT. The J gene is TRBJ1-3, the V gene TRBV12-3 or TRBV12-4; weak D call: TRBD1 (5 bases). With 0 bases removed from V and 8 bases from J, the gap between germline ends came to 8 bases. The CDR3 is 13 amino acids.

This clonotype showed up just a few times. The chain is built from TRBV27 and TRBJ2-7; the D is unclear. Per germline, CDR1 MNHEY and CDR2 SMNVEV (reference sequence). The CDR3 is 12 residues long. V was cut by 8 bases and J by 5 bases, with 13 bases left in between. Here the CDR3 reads CASSPGWDEQYF. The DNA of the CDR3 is TGTGCCAGCTCGCCGGGTTGGGACGAGCAGTACTTC.

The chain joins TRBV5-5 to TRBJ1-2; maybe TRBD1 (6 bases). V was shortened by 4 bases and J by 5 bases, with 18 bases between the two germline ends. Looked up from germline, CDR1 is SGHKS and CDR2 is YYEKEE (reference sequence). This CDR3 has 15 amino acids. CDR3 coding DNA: TGTGCCAGCAGCCCCGGACAGACTGTCAGTTATGGCTACACCTTC. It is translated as CASSPGQTVSYGYTF. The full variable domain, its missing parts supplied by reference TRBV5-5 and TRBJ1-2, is DAGVTQSPTHLIKTRGQQVTLRCSPISGHKSVSWYQQVLGQGPQFIFQYYEKEERGRGNFPDRFSARQFPNYSSELNVNALLLGDSALYLCASSPGQTVSYGYTFGSGTRLTVV.

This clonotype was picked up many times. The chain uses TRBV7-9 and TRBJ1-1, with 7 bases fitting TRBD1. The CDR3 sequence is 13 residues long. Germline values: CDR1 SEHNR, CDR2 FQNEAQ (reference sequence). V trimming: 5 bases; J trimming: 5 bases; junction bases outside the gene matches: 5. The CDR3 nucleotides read TGTGCCAGCAGCCCGACAGGGACAACTGAAGCTTTCTTT. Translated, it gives CASSPTGTTEAFF.

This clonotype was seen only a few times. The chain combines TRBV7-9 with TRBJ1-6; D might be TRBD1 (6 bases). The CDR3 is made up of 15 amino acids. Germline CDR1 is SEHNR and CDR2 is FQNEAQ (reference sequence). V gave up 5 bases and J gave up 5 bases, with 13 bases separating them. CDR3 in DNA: TGTGCCAGCAGCGCCACGACAGGAGATAATTCACCCCTCCACTTT. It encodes CASSATTGDNSPLHF.